This TCR beta chain was recorded in a study of blood T cell repertoires in COVID-19. In the study overall: Donors in the United States, Italy and Spain gave samples during acute or convalescent COVID-19. T cells, B-cell-depleted T cells, or PBMCs provided the cDNA or gDNA that served as material.

Clinical history reported by participants formed the basis on which cohorts were assigned. The CDR3 totals 15 residues. The V segment lost 7 bases and the J segment 5 bases; nucleotides outside the gene matches: 10. Per the germline V gene, CDR1 is LNHDA and CDR2 is SQIVND (reference sequence). Original analysis: Researchers report that nucleated cell counts were estimated from reference gene primer amplification. The repertoire was sequenced with immunoSEQ multiplex PCR; TCRdb's copy has only in-frame clones and lacks some. V, J and clone size are taken as reported in that table, and D and trimming were inferred from the DNA itself. The table includes around 250,000 clones, more than 75% detected once.

The sequenced sample consisted of PBMCs or T cells enriched from blood (not recorded which). V and J are TRBV19 and TRBJ2-3, with 9 bases lining up with TRBD2. The sequence derives from a woman aged 45 to 65 who had recovered from COVID-19. The CDR3 DNA sequence: TGTGCCAGTACCTGGGGCGGGAGGGAGAGAGATACGCAGTATTTT. Translating gives CASTWGGRERDTQYF.